Detailed here is one T cell receptor beta chain. This sample was taken from a study of T cell responses to AZD1222 COVID-19 vaccine. Germline V gene sequence: CDR1 SGHTA, CDR2 FQGTGA. V lost 5 bases, J lost 0 bases, and 17 bases lay in between. The CDR3 totals 17 residues. Repertoires were generated with immunoSEQ multiplex PCR, while TCRdb's copy carries only in-frame clones and drops some. The data hold roughly 120,000 clones, with 80% to 85% observed a single time. The chain carries TRBV7-3 and TRBJ2-1; perhaps TRBD2 as D (5 bases). This sequence originates from an adult in good health. The material sequenced was peripheral blood, taken on day 0 of AZD1222 vaccination. The CDR3 nucleotides are TGTGCCAGCAGCGCCTCCACTAGTCCGGTCTCCTACAATGAGCAGTTCTTC. This codes for CASSASTSPVSYNEQFF.